These 32 T cell receptor beta chains were all obtained from the same sample, sequenced in a study of blood T cell repertoires in COVID-19. Repertoires were generated with immunoSEQ multiplex PCR, while TCRdb's copy carries only in-frame clones and drops some. The sample records 270,000 or so clones, 89% being singletons. Sequenced: peripheral blood. The receptors come from a woman in her thirties or forties who had recovered from COVID-19.

This chain connects TRBV4-3 to TRBJ1-1, with 7 bases identical to TRBD1. Germline loops: CDR1 LGHNA, CDR2 YSLEER. There are 15 residues in the CDR3. The trim removed 0 bases at V and 2 bases at J, leaving 3 bases unmatched. The CDR3 region is CASSQDGTVNTEAFF. CDR3 bases: TGCGCCAGCAGCCAAGATGGGACAGTCAACACTGAAGCTTTCTTT.

The rearrangement links TRBV28 to TRBJ2-2; tentatively, D is TRBD2 (7 bases). The germline CDR1 and CDR2 sequences are MDHEN and SYDVKM. Trimming took 7 bases from V and 2 from J, leaving 14 bases between them. The CDR3 contains 15 residues. The CDR3 is CASKEGGPNTGELFF. CDR3 DNA: TGTGCCAGCAAAGAGGGGGGGCCCAACACCGGGGAGCTGTTTTTT. The entire variable domain, with the rest obtained from reference TRBV28 and TRBJ2-2, is as follows: DVKVTQSSRYLVKRTGEKVFLECVQDMDHENMFWYRQDPGLGLRLIYFSYDVKMKEKGDIPEGYSVSREKKERFSLILESASTNQTSMYLCASKEGGPNTGELFFGEGSRLTVL.

The genes are TRBV30 and TRBJ1-2; D perhaps matches TRBD1 (5 bases). The germline V gene has CDR1 GTSNPN and CDR2 SVGIG (reference sequence). Trimming removed 3 bases from V and 0 bases from J, with 8 bases in between. The length of the CDR3 is 13 residues. CDR3 region: CAWRGPANYGYTF. The CDR3 DNA reads TGTGCCTGGAGGGGGCCAGCTAACTATGGCTACACCTTC.

This rearrangement joins TRBV7-3 to TRBJ2-7, with 11 bases aligning to TRBD2. The ends lost 3 bases at V and 3 bases at J; junction bases unmatched: 4. The CDR3 covers 15 residues. CDR1 and CDR2 (germline): SGHTA, FQGTGA. DNA for the CDR3: TGTGCCAGCAGCTTCTTAGCGGGGGGGAACTACGAGCAGTACTTC. Amino acid sequence: CASSFLAGGNYEQYF.

The rearrangement joins TRBV30 to TRBJ1-4, with D perhaps TRBD1 (5 bases). V was clipped by 1 base and J by 7 bases, with 7 bases between them. This CDR3 contains 12 residues. Germline V gene lookup returns CDR1 GTSNPN and CDR2 SVGIG (reference sequence). DNA for the CDR3: TGTGCCTGGAGTGGGGGGGGTGAAAAACTGTTTTTT. Translated, it gives CAWSGGGEKLFF.

This clone was found a few times. The chain links TRBV7-2 to TRBJ2-1; perhaps TRBD2 as D (6 bases). The V gene's germline CDR1 is SGHTA and CDR2 FQGNSA. The ends were cut back, 0 bases at V and 8 bases at J, with 14 bases in the middle. The CDR3 loop spans 15 amino acids. The CDR3 DNA reads TGTGCCAGCAGCTTAGCCGGGAGTCCGTTCGATGAGCAGTTCTTC. Amino acid sequence: CASSLAGSPFDEQFF. The variable domain in full, completed from reference TRBV7-2 and TRBJ2-1, reads GAGVSQSPSNKVTEKGKDVELRCDPISGHTALYWYRQSLGQGLEFLIYFQGNSAPDKSGLPSDRFSAERTGGSVSTLTIQRTQQEDSAVYLCASSLAGSPFDEQFFGPGTRLTVL.

This clone was seen just once. The chain couples TRBV6-1 to TRBJ2-1; 7 positions match TRBD2. CDR3 length: 16 amino acids. CDR1 MNHNS and CDR2 SASEGT come from the germline V gene. V dropped 1 base and J dropped 7; count of bases not matched to a gene: 10. The CDR3 DNA reads as TGTGCCAGCAGTGAAGAAGGTCGTGGACTAGAAAATGAGCAGTTCTTC. This gives the protein CASSEEGRGLENEQFF.

V and J are TRBV3-1 (or the pseudogene TRBV3-2) and TRBJ1-5; D call uncertain. The CDR3 loop spans 15 amino acids. Germline assignment: CDR1 LGHDT and CDR2 YNNKEL (reference sequence). Trimming took 3 bases from V and 0 from J, leaving 9 bases between them. The CDR3 region is CASSQTGNSNQPQHF. The CDR3 DNA follows: TGTGCCAGCAGCCAGACGGGAAATAGCAATCAGCCCCAGCATTTT.

The chain has TRBV5-1 and TRBJ1-2; a weak D match, TRBD1 (6 bases). Trimming left V 4 bases short and J 4 bases short, with 11 bases between. CDR1 SGHRS and CDR2 YFSETQ come from the germline V gene. CDR3 length: 13 residues. CDR3 nucleotides: TGCGCCAGCAGCATAGACAGGTCCTATGGCTACACCTTC. Protein: CASSIDRSYGYTF.

V is TRBV27 and J is TRBJ2-5; tentatively, D is TRBD1 (6 bases). The CDR3 spans 15 residues. Germline CDR1 reads MNHEY; CDR2 reads SMNVEV (reference sequence). Between the trimmed V and J ends, which lost 4 bases and 2 bases, there was a span of 14 bases. This CDR3 is CASSSGQTTQETQYF. In DNA, the CDR3 is TGTGCCAGCAGTTCTGGACAGACAACTCAAGAGACCCAGTACTTC.

This clone was recorded once. V usage is TRBV5-4 and J usage is TRBJ2-3; D possibly corresponds to TRBD2 (6 bases). This CDR3 contains 15 residues. CDR1 and CDR2 from the germline V gene are SGHNT and YYREEE (reference sequence). The V and J ends lost 2 bases and 1 base respectively, with 11 bases between them. CDR3 in DNA: TGTGCCAGCAGCTTAGGCGGGATACGCACAGATACGCAGTATTTT. Amino acids: CASSLGGIRTDTQYF.

J is TRBJ2-7 and V is TRBV6-2 or TRBV6-3; the match to TRBD1 covers 9 bases. Germline CDR1 is MNHEY and CDR2 is SVGEGT. V lost 5 bases to trimming and J lost 0 bases; unmatched junction nucleotides: 8. The CDR3 extends over 16 amino acids. CDR3 sequence reads: CASSRPRQGDSYEQYV. CDR3 coding DNA: TGTGCCAGCAGTCGCCCGAGACAGGGGGACTCCTACGAGCAGTACGTC.

This clone was recorded only once. The V and J genes are TRBV9 and TRBJ2-1; D gene ambiguous. CDR3 size: 12 residues. The germline gives CDR1 SGDLS, CDR2 YYNGEE. V was pared by 4 bases and J by 8 bases, with 10 bases between. The chain's CDR3 is CASSPRADEQFF. In nucleotides, the CDR3 is TGTGCCAGCAGCCCCCGCGCTGATGAGCAGTTCTTC.

The chain couples TRBV7-9 to TRBJ2-2; D unresolved. CDR1 is SEHNR, CDR2 FQNEAQ, per germline (reference sequence). The CDR3 sequence is 11 residues long. V lost 2 bases, J lost 14 bases, and 9 bases lay in between. CDR3 residues: CASSLSGRLFF. The CDR3 DNA is TGTGCCAGCAGCTTATCCGGTCGACTGTTTTTT.

The V gene is TRBV18, the J gene TRBJ2-1, with a tentative D call TRBD1 (6 bases). Germline V gives CDR1 KGHSH, CDR2 LQKENI. The CDR3 contains 13 residues. Trimming stripped 8 bases from V and 10 bases from J, with 18 bases between. CDR3 DNA sequence: TGTGCCAGCCAAGAAACGACAGGTCGGGAGCAGTTCTTC. Its translation: CASQETTGREQFF.

This clone was counted once. The chain recombines TRBV7-2 with TRBJ1-1, with D possibly matching TRBD1 (6 bases). Trimming shortened V by 7 bases and J by 2 bases, and 17 bases separated the two germline ends. CDR3 size: 15 residues. Germline loops: CDR1 SGHTA, CDR2 FQGNSA. This chain's CDR3 is CASIGNRVVNTEAFF. The DNA for the CDR3 is TGTGCCAGCATCGGAAACAGGGTCGTCAACACTGAAGCTTTCTTT.

V is TRBV7-9 and J is TRBJ2-4; TRBD1 aligns across 9 bases. The length of the CDR3 is 16 residues. V trimming: 7 bases; J trimming: 1 base; junction bases outside the gene matches: 8. Per germline, CDR1 SEHNR and CDR2 FQNEAQ (reference sequence). DNA for the CDR3: TGTGCCAGCACCAAATTACAGGGGGCGGCCAAAAACATTCAGTACTTC. Its translation is CASTKLQGAAKNIQYF.

The CDR3 sequence: CSVEDLPGELFF. CDR3 coding DNA: TGCAGCGTTGAAGATCTTCCCGGGGAGCTGTTTTTT. The rearrangement uses TRBV29-1 and TRBJ2-2; D is uncertain. V lost 0 bases and J 6 bases, leaving 5 bases between the germline ends. Germline V CDR1 and CDR2: SQVTM, ANQGSEA. This CDR3 is 12 amino acids long.

J is TRBJ2-5 and V is TRBV7-2; 7 bases are shared with TRBD2. Germline CDR1 and CDR2: SGHTA and FQGNSA. The CDR3 loop spans 16 amino acids. The ends lost 6 bases at V and 4 bases at J; junction bases unmatched: 14. CDR3 protein: CASSRPGTPSGETQYF. In nucleotides, the CDR3 is TGTGCCAGCAGTCGACCCGGGACTCCTAGCGGAGAGACCCAGTACTTC. The variable domain in full, completed from reference TRBV7-2 and TRBJ2-5, reads GAGVSQSPSNKVTEKGKDVELRCDPISGHTALYWYRQSLGQGLEFLIYFQGNSAPDKSGLPSDRFSAERTGGSVSTLTIQRTQQEDSAVYLCASSRPGTPSGETQYFGPGTRLLVL.

The chain carries TRBV5-1 and TRBJ1-1, with D possibly matching TRBD1 (5 bases). The CDR3 contains 15 residues. The V and J ends lost 1 base and 1 base respectively, with 11 bases between them. Germline CDR1 SGHRS, CDR2 YFSETQ. The CDR3, as DNA: TGCGCCAGCAGCTTGAGCGGGACGGAGAACACTGAAGCTTTCTTT. This translates into CASSLSGTENTEAFF.

J is TRBJ2-2 and V is TRBV18; 8 bases map to TRBD1. The V segment lost 2 bases and the J segment 7 bases; nucleotides outside the gene matches: 6. This CDR3 contains 15 residues. CDR1 and CDR2 from the germline V gene are KGHSH and LQKENI. This CDR3 reads CASSPRQGAYGELFF. The CDR3 DNA follows: TGTGCCAGCTCACCAAGGCAGGGGGCGTACGGGGAGCTGTTTTTT.

The J gene is TRBJ2-2, the V gene TRBV11-3; TRBD2 is a possible D gene (5 bases). Germline loops: CDR1 SGHNT, CDR2 YENEEA. This CDR3 contains 15 residues. V dropped 5 bases and J dropped 2 bases, with 12 bases sitting between them. The CDR3 DNA follows: TGTGCCAGCAGCCCGGGAAAGGGTAACACCGGGGAGCTGTTTTTT. It translates to CASSPGKGNTGELFF. The whole variable domain, remainder taken from reference TRBV11-3 and TRBJ2-2, is EAGVVQSPRYKIIEKKQPVAFWCNPISGHNTLYWYLQNLGQGPELLIRYENEEAVDDSQLPKDRFSAERLKGVDSTLKIQPAELGDSAVYLCASSPGKGNTGELFFGEGSRLTVL.

In this sample, this clone turned up once. The rearrangement uses TRBV29-1 and TRBJ1-6; D is ambiguous. The germline V gene has CDR1 SQVTM and CDR2 ANQGSEA. This CDR3 is 13 amino acids long. The V end was cut by 5 bases, the J end by 3 bases, with 8 bases between. In nucleotides, the CDR3 is TGCAGCGTTACTATGGGCTATAATTCACCCCTCCACTTT. This codes for CSVTMGYNSPLHF.

This clone was recorded only once. This chain uses TRBV7-2 with TRBJ2-1; TRBD2 agrees at 10 bases. The CDR3 contains 16 residues. The V gene end was trimmed by 4 bases and the J gene end by 6 bases; junction bases not matched to a gene: 9. Germline CDR1 is SGHTA and CDR2 is FQGNSA. The CDR3 loop reads CASSSIRWTSGNEQFF. CDR3 sequence (DNA): TGTGCCAGCAGCTCGATCCGTTGGACTAGCGGCAATGAGCAGTTCTTC.

The chain combines TRBV5-1 with TRBJ2-1, with 13 bases that match TRBD2. CDR1 and CDR2 (germline): SGHRS, YFSETQ. After removal of 0 bases from V and 6 bases from J, the junction contained 6 bases not matched to a gene. The CDR3 length is 17 residues. The CDR3, as DNA: TGCGCCAGCAGCTTGGCCGGGACTAGCGGGGTTCTCAATGAGCAGTTCTTC. Protein product: CASSLAGTSGVLNEQFF. Combining the CDR3 with reference TRBV5-1 and TRBJ2-1 gives the whole variable domain KAGVTQTPRYLIKTRGQQVTLSCSPISGHRSVSWYQQTPGQGLQFLFEYFSETQRNKGNFPGRFSGRQFSNSRSEMNVSTLELGDSALYLCASSLAGTSGVLNEQFFGPGTRLTVL.

The chain recombines TRBV24-1 with TRBJ2-1; possibly TRBD2 for D (6 bases). V gave up 9 bases and J gave up 8 bases, with 13 bases separating them. The germline gives CDR1 KGHDR, CDR2 SFDVKD. The CDR3 spans 12 residues. CDR3 amino acids: CATQKTGDEQFF. Here the CDR3 DNA reads TGTGCCACCCAAAAAACGGGAGATGAGCAGTTCTTC.

The V gene is TRBV13, the J gene TRBJ2-3; 7 positions agree with TRBD1. The CDR3 is 14 residues long. V lost 6 bases, J lost 1 base, and 4 bases stayed unmatched. CDR1 and CDR2 from the germline V gene are PRHDT and FYEKMQ (reference sequence). This CDR3 is CASRSTGGTDTQYF. DNA for the CDR3: TGTGCCAGCAGATCAACAGGGGGCACAGATACGCAGTATTTT.

A few counts support this clone. V gene TRBV29-1 combines with J gene TRBJ2-7, with D maybe TRBD2 (6 bases). The CDR3 sequence is 16 residues long. Germline-derived CDR1 and CDR2 are SQVTM and ANQGSEA. The germline V and J ends were trimmed by 8 bases and 3 bases, with 26 bases remaining between them. The CDR3 sequence is CSLRYVGGTGDYEQYF. CDR3 bases: TGCAGCCTCCGTTACGTTGGGGGGACTGGGGACTACGAGCAGTACTTC.

The V and J genes are TRBV15 and TRBJ2-3, with 8 bases fitting TRBD2. The germline V gene encodes CDR1 LNHNV and CDR2 YYDKDF (reference sequence). The CDR3 sequence is 16 residues long. The V gene end was trimmed by 2 bases and the J gene end by 1 base; junction bases not matched to a gene: 5. The CDR3 here is CATSRPPGGGTDTQYF. CDR3 nucleotide sequence: TGTGCCACCAGCAGACCTCCGGGGGGGGGCACAGATACGCAGTATTTT. The variable domain in full, completed from reference TRBV15 and TRBJ2-3, reads DAMVIQNPRYQVTQFGKPVTLSCSQTLNHNVMYWYQQKSSQAPKLLFHYYDKDFNNEADTPDNFQSRRPNTSFCFLDIRSPGLGDTAMYLCATSRPPGGGTDTQYFGPGTRLTVL.

The chain is built from TRBV30 and TRBJ2-1; 7 nucleotides agree with TRBD2. J was trimmed by 5 bases and V by 4 bases; bases with no gene match: 5. The germline V gene has CDR1 GTSNPN and CDR2 SVGIG (reference sequence). CDR3 length: 13 amino acids. The CDR3 sequence is CAWTYRGDNEQFF. For the CDR3, the DNA is TGTGCCTGGACCTACCGGGGGGACAATGAGCAGTTCTTC. The full variable domain, completed using reference TRBV30 and TRBJ2-1, is SQTIHQWPATLVQPVGSPLSLECTVEGTSNPNLYWYRQAAGRGLQLLFYSVGIGQISSEVPQNLSASRPQDRQFILSSKKLLLSDSGFYLCAWTYRGDNEQFFGPGTRLTVL.

The CDR3 DNA reads as TGCAGTGCGGTACGGACCGGGGAGCTGTTTTTT. Its translation: CSAVRTGELFF. J is TRBJ2-2 and V is TRBV20-1; D not certain. The V gene lost 6 bases and the J gene lost 5 bases, with 7 bases spanning the gap. The germline gives CDR1 DFQATT, CDR2 SNEGSKA (reference sequence). The CDR3 totals 11 residues.

V usage is TRBV21-1 and J usage is TRBJ1-5. TRBV21-1 is designated a pseudogene. This CDR3 spans 18 amino acids. CDR3 sequence: CASSPLLERQSVYQPQHF. Here the CDR3 DNA reads TGTGCCAGCAGCCCCCTCCTCGAGCGGCAGTCGGTTTATCAGCCCCAGCATTTT.